This record covers a single TCR beta chain. TCRdb reanalyzed the 5' RACE reads and collapses them to one entry per CDR3 protein, without DNA. The sample table sets out some 460,000 distinct CDR3 sequences. CDR3 length: 16 residues. CDR1 is MNHNY and CDR2 is SVGAGI in the germline V gene (reference sequence). The sample comes from a study of T cells expressing NK-cell markers. Across the study: Beta-chain profiling covered CD3+CD56+NKG2C+, CD3+CD56+NKG2C- and CD3+CD56-NKG2C+ sorted subsets.

The sequence derives from a woman between 50 and 59 years old in good health. The chain employs TRBV6-6 and TRBJ2-2; the TRBD1 assignment by TCRdb is unverifiable without DNA. Source material: blood T cells: a sorted CD56 or NKG2C T cell subset, CD4+ or CD8+ T cells, or bulk PBMC T cells (not recorded which). CDR3 sequence reads: CASRQGQPPNTGELFF.